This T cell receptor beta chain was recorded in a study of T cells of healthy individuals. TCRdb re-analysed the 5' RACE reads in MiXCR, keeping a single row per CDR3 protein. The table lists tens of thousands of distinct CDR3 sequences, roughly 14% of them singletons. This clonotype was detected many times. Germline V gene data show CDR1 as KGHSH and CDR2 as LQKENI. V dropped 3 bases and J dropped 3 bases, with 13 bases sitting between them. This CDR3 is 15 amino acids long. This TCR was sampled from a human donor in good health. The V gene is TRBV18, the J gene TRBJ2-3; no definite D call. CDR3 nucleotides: TGTGCCAGCTCACCCACTCACCAGACAACAGATACGCAGTATTTT. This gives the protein CASSPTHQTTDTQYF.